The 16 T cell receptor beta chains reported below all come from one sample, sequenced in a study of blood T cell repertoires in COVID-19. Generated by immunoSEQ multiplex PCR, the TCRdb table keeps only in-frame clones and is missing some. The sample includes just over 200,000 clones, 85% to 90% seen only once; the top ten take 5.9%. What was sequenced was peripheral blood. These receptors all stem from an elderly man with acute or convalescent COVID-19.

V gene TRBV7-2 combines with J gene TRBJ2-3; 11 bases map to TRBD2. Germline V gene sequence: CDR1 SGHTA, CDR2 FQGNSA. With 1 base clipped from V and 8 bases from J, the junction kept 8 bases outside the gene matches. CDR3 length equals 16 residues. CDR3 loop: CASSLEALAGGGTQYF. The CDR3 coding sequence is TGTGCCAGCAGCTTAGAGGCGCTAGCGGGAGGCGGTACGCAGTATTTT.

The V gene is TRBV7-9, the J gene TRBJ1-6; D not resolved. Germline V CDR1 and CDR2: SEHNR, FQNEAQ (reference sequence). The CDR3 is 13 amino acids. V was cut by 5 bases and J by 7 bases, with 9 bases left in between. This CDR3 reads CASSKQTNSPLHF. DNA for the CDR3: TGTGCCAGCAGCAAACAGACAAATTCACCCCTCCACTTT.

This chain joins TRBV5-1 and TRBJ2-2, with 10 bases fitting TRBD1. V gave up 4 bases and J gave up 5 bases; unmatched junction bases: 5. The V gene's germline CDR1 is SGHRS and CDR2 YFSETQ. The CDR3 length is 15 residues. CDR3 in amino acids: CASSRGQGSTGELFF. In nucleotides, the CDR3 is TGCGCCAGCAGCAGGGGACAGGGGAGTACCGGGGAGCTGTTTTTT.

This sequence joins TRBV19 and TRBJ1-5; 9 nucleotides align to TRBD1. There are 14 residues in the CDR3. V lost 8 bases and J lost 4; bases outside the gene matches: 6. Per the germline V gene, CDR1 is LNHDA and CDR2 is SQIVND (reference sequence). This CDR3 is CASAGQGWNQPQHF. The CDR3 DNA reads TGTGCCAGTGCGGGACAGGGATGGAATCAGCCCCAGCATTTT.

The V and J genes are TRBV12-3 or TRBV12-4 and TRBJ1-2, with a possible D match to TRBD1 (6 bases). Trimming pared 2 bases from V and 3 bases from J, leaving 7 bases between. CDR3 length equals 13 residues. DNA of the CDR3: TGTGCCAGCAGTTTATGGACAGACTATGGCTACACCTTC. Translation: CASSLWTDYGYTF.

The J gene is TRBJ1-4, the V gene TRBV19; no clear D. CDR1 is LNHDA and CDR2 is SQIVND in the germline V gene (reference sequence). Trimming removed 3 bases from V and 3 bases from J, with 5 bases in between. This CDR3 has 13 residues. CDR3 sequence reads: CASSMTANEKLFF. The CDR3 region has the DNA TGTGCCAGTAGTATGACTGCTAATGAAAAACTGTTTTTT.

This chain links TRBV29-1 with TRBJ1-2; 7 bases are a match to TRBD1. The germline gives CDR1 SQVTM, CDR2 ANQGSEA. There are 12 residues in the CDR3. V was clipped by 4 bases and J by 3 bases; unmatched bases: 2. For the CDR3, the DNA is TGCAGCGTTGGACAGGGCCACTATGGCTACACCTTC. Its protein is CSVGQGHYGYTF. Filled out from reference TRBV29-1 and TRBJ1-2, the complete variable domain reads SAVISQKPSRDICQRGTSLTIQCQVDSQVTMMFWYRQQPGQSLTLIATANQGSEATYESGFVIDKFPISRPNLTFSTLTVSNMSPEDSSIYLCSVGQGHYGYTFGSGTRLTVV.

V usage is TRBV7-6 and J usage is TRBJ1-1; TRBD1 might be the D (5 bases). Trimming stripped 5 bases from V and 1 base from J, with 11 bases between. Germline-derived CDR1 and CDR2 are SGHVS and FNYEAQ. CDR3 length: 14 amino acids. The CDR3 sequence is CASSPPTGNTEAFF. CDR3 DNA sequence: TGTGCCAGCAGCCCTCCCACAGGGAACACTGAAGCTTTCTTT.

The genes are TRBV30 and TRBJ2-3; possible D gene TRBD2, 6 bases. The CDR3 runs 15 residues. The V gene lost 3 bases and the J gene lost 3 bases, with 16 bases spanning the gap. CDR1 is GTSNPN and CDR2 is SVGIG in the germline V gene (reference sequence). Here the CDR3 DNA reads TGTGCCTGGAGACTGACGGGAGTCCTAACAGATACGCAGTATTTT. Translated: CAWRLTGVLTDTQYF.

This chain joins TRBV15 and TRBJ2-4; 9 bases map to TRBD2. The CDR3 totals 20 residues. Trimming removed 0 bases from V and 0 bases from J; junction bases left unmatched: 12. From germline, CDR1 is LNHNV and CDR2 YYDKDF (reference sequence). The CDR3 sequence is CATSRDQGALAGIAKNIQYF. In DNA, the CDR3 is TGTGCCACCAGCAGAGATCAAGGCGCTCTAGCGGGAATAGCCAAAAACATTCAGTACTTC.

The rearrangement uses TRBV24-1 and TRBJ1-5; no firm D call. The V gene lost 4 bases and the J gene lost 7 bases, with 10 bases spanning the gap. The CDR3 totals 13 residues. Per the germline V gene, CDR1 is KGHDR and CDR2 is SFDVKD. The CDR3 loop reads CATSELTEQPQHF. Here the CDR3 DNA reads TGTGCCACCAGTGAACTCACAGAGCAGCCCCAGCATTTT.

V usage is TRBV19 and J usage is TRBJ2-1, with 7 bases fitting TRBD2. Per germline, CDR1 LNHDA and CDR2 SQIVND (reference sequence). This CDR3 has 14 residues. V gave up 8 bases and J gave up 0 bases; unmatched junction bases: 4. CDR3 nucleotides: TGTGCCAGTGTCGGGGGGAGCTCCTACAATGAGCAGTTCTTC. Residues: CASVGGSSYNEQFF.

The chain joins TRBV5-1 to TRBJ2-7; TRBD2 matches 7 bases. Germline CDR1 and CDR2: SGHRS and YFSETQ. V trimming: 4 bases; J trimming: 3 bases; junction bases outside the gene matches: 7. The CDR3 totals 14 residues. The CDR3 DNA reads TGCGCCAGCAGCCCTACGGGACTAAGCTACGAGCAGTACTTC. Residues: CASSPTGLSYEQYF.

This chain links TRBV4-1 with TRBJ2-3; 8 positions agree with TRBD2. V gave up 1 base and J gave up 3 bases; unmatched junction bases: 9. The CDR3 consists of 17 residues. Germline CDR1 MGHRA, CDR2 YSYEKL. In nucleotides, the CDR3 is TGCGCCAGCAGCCAAGTCGGCTCGCGGGAGGTTACAGATACGCAGTATTTT. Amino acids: CASSQVGSREVTDTQYF.

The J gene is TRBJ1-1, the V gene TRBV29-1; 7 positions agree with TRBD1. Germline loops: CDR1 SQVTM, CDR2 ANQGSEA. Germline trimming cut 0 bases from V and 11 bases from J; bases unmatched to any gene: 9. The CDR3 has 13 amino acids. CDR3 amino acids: CSVEDGGGDQAFF. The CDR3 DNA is TGCAGCGTTGAAGATGGAGGGGGCGATCAGGCTTTCTTT.

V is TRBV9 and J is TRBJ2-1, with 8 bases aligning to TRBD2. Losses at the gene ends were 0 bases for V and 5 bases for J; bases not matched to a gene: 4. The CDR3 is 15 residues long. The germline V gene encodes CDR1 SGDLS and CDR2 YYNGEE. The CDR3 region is CASSVAGGTNNEQFF. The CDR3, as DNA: TGTGCCAGCAGCGTAGCGGGAGGGACAAACAATGAGCAGTTCTTC.